These 2 T cell receptor beta chains came from one sample sequenced in a study of vaccination effects on CD4 cells after COVID-19 (dated by TCRdb to between 2021 and 2024). These receptors are not linked to any known antigen. To prepare the library, the immunoSEQ multiplex PCR assay was applied. As stored in TCRdb, this immuneACCESS dataset retains in-frame rearrangements with V and J assigned. A fraction of the clones does not appear; measured against another copy, unresolved V genes explain less than half of the discrepancy, and the remainder lacks a known reason. Present in this sample are roughly 45,000 clones, approximately 70% of which were seen just once. The ten largest clones represent about 31% of the sample. In the ViraFEST assay, PBMC were stimulated with viral peptide pools, and TCR sequencing was then used to find antigen-specific CD4+ T cell clonotypes based on their expansion. After 10 to 11 days of culture, CD4+ T cells were isolated with the EasySep CD4+ T cell isolation kit. Convalescent patients had PCR-confirmed SARS-CoV-2 infection between March and December 2020, before Alpha, Beta and Delta variants emerged in the United States.

The sequenced sample was CD4+ T cells from PBMCs cultured with a peptide pool, obtained before COVID-19 vaccination. The origin of the receptors is a human donor who had a prior SARS-CoV-2 infection.

The rearrangement uses TRBV11-3 and TRBJ1-1, with a possible D match to TRBD1 (5 bases). Trimming left V 3 bases short and J 0 bases short, with 17 bases between. CDR1 is SGHNT, CDR2 YENEEA, per germline. CDR3 length equals 17 residues. CDR3 region: CASSLAAMGRLNTEAFF. In nucleotides, the CDR3 is TGTGCCAGCAGCTTGGCCGCCATGGGACGGCTGAACACTGAAGCTTTCTTT.

This clone was counted a few times. The chain employs TRBV28 and TRBJ1-5, with unresolved D. Trimming took 6 bases from V and 0 from J, leaving 18 bases between them. The germline V gene has CDR1 MDHEN and CDR2 SYDVKM. This CDR3 comprises 17 residues. CDR3 protein: CASRVHGPVYSNQPQHF. Here the CDR3 DNA reads TGTGCCAGCAGGGTTCATGGCCCTGTTTATAGCAATCAGCCCCAGCATTTT.